The 21 T cell receptor beta chains listed next were all sequenced from one sample in a study of human CD8 memory T cell subsets. By UMI-labeled 5' RACE, the TCR beta libraries were made. TCRdb reprocessed the 5' RACE reads and keeps a single row for each CDR3 protein, giving no DNA. Recorded for this sample: some 11,000 distinct CDR3 sequences. The sample consisted of CD8+ T cells from PBMCs. These receptor sequences come from a human donor in good health.

CDR3 protein: CASRTAGELGNEQFF. The chain combines TRBV6-2 or TRBV6-3 with TRBJ2-1; TCRdb reports TRBD2, a call that lacks DNA to check it against. This CDR3 region has 15 residues. Germline V gene data show CDR1 as MNHEY and CDR2 as SVGEGT.

The chain employs TRBV19 and TRBJ2-3; there is no DNA to check the TCRdb D call of TRBD1. CDR3 length: 13 amino acids. Germline V gene data show CDR1 as LNHDA and CDR2 as SQIVND (reference sequence). The CDR3 sequence is CASSTWTADTQYF.

This chain joins TRBV28 and TRBJ1-6. The CDR3 contains 13 residues. Germline V gene data show CDR1 as MDHEN and CDR2 as SYDVKM. CDR3 sequence: CASGINLNSPLHF.

V gene TRBV4-3 combines with J gene TRBJ2-7; the TRBD1 assignment by TCRdb is unverifiable without DNA. Germline CDR1 is LGHNA and CDR2 is YSLEER. The CDR3 has 17 amino acids. The CDR3 reads CASSQTAQGQGTYEQYF.

V usage is TRBV6-2 or TRBV6-3 and J usage is TRBJ2-3; the TCRdb D gene call, TRBD2, has no DNA to confirm it. CDR1 MNHEY and CDR2 SVGEGT come from the germline V gene. The length of the CDR3 is 16 residues. This CDR3 is CASSWASEDLTDTQYF.

J is TRBJ2-5 and V is TRBV15; TCRdb lists TRBD1, though no DNA is available to test this call. The CDR3 runs to 14 residues. CDR1 is LNHNV and CDR2 is YYDKDF in the germline V gene (reference sequence). This CDR3 is CAPRTGQKQETQYF.

This sequence joins TRBV2 and TRBJ2-7; TCRdb's D call of TRBD1 is untestable without DNA. Germline lookup yields CDR1 SNHLY and CDR2 FYNNEI. This CDR3 comprises 14 residues. CDR3 loop: CASSTGGLSYEQYF.

The chain couples TRBV7-6 to TRBJ1-1. The V gene's germline CDR1 is SGHVS and CDR2 FNYEAQ. This CDR3 region has 15 residues. The CDR3 sequence: CASSLSGHLNTEAFF.

The V gene is TRBV9, the J gene TRBJ2-2; absent DNA, TCRdb's TRBD2 call cannot be checked. CDR1 and CDR2 from the germline V gene are SGDLS and YYNGEE. The CDR3 has 16 amino acids. This chain's CDR3 is CASSVVAGGMTGELFF.

CDR3 amino acids: CASSYSTAYNEQFF. The rearrangement joins TRBV6-2 or TRBV6-3 to TRBJ2-1. Germline-derived CDR1 and CDR2 are MNHEY and SVGEGT. The CDR3 length is 14 residues.

CDR3 sequence: CASSHVASSEETQYF. The chain employs TRBV4-1 and TRBJ2-5; TCRdb picks TRBD2, but there is no DNA to check that call. This CDR3 has 15 residues. Looked up from germline, CDR1 is MGHRA and CDR2 is YSYEKL.

The chain recombines TRBV4-3 with TRBJ2-3. This CDR3 is 15 amino acids long. Looked up from germline, CDR1 is LGHNA and CDR2 is YSLEER. The CDR3 sequence is CASSQEVYSFGSQYF.

This clonotype is called medium-sized based on its frequency. The rearrangement links TRBV20-1 to TRBJ2-7; TCRdb proposes TRBD2, but this gene call is untestable without DNA. CDR1 and CDR2 from the germline V gene are DFQATT and SNEGSKA (reference sequence). The CDR3 has 14 amino acids. The CDR3 sequence: CSAPAWTNTYEQYF.

The genes are TRBV7-2 and TRBJ1-1; with no DNA, the TCRdb D assignment of TRBD1 cannot be verified. CDR1 SGHTA and CDR2 FQGNSA come from the germline V gene. The CDR3 is 17 amino acids. The CDR3 region is CASSLSPGQLMNTEAFF.

The V gene is TRBV15, the J gene TRBJ1-1. CDR1 and CDR2 (germline): LNHNV, YYDKDF (reference sequence). This CDR3 contains 17 residues. The CDR3 reads CATSRGLYEGANTEAFF.

Measured by frequency, this clonotype is medium-sized (0.01 to 0.1%). This sequence joins TRBV28 and TRBJ1-2. CDR1 and CDR2 (germline): MDHEN, SYDVKM. The CDR3 contains 14 residues. The CDR3 loop reads CASSFMGASHGYTF.

The rearrangement uses TRBV12-2 and TRBJ2-5; TCRdb's D call of TRBD1 is untestable without DNA. TRBV12-2 is noted as a pseudogene. CDR3 length: 15 residues. The CDR3 spells CASRYPDRGAETQYF.

V gene TRBV2 combines with J gene TRBJ1-5; TCRdb picks TRBD1, but there is no DNA to check that call. The CDR3 contains 19 residues. Germline CDR1 and CDR2: SNHLY and FYNNEI. The CDR3 is CASSEARERTGYSNQPQHF.

The chain carries TRBV11-1 and TRBJ1-6; TCRdb selects TRBD1, and the lack of DNA leaves this call unchecked. Germline-derived CDR1 and CDR2 are SGHAT and FQDESV (reference sequence). The CDR3 runs to 14 residues. The CDR3 reads CASSRTGNNSPLHF. Combining the CDR3 with reference TRBV11-1 and TRBJ1-6 gives the whole variable domain EAEVAQSPRYKITEKSQAVAFWCDPISGHATLYWYRQILGQGPELLVQFQDESVVDDSQLPKDRFSAERLKGVDSTLKIQPAELGDSAMYLCASSRTGNNSPLHFGNGTRLTVT.

The V and J genes are TRBV2 and TRBJ2-1; checking the TCRdb D call of TRBD2 is not possible without DNA. Germline loops: CDR1 SNHLY, CDR2 FYNNEI. The CDR3 consists of 14 residues. The CDR3 spells CASMPSSGYHEQFF.

The chain uses TRBV13 and TRBJ2-2. CDR3 length: 12 residues. Germline V CDR1 and CDR2: PRHDT, FYEKMQ (reference sequence). The CDR3 is CASSLYAGELFF.